This T cell receptor beta chain was identified during a study of blood T cell repertoires in COVID-19. The germline gives CDR1 SQVTM, CDR2 ANQGSEA. Germline trimming cut 7 bases from V and 6 bases from J; bases unmatched to any gene: 11. This CDR3 has 13 amino acids. Libraries were prepared by immunoSEQ multiplex PCR; TCRdb keeps only in-frame clonotypes and omits some of them. The table lists more than 150,000 clones, about 85% of them singletons. V and J are TRBV29-1 and TRBJ1-2, with 7 nucleotides matching TRBD1. This clonotype was sampled from a woman older than 75 with acute or convalescent COVID-19. The sequencing sample was made of peripheral blood. CDR3 nucleotide sequence: TGCAGCGCCCTCGGACAGGCTGAAAATGGCTACACCTTC. Translating it yields CSALGQAENGYTF.